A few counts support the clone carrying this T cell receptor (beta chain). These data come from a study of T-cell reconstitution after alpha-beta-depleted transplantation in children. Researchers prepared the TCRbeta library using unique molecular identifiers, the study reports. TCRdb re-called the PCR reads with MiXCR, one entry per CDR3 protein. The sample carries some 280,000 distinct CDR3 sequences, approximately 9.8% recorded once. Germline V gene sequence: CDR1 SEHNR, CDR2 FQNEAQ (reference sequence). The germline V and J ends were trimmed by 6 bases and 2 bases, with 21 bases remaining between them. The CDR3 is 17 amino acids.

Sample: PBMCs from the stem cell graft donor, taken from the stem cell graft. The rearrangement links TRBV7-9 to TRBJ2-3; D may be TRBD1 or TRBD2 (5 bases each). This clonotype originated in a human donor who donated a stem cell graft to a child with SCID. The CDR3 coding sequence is TGTGCCAGCAGACCTCCCTGGGACGGACGGAACACAGATACGCAGTATTTT. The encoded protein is CASRPPWDGRNTDTQYF.